These 10 T cell receptor beta chains share one sample of origin, sequenced in a study of blood T cell dynamics during melanoma immunotherapy (TCRdb year 2020). Library creation used the immunoSEQ multiplex PCR assay. What TCRdb holds here is the immuneACCESS table cut down to in-frame rearrangements. Part of the clones is not present; checked against another copy, under half of the missing clones reflect an unresolved V gene, and the others are unexplained. In this sample the table shows about 13,000 clones, 85% to 90% of which occur a single time. Together, the top ten hold 3.5% to 5.5% of the sample. Reading the label with the study, this specimen's time point is: pre-treatment baseline. Sequencing was performed on blood, taken from a patient treated with checkpoint blockade. The receptors stem from a human donor with melanoma.

The chain carries TRBV15 and TRBJ1-1; the D is unclear. The V end was cut by 2 bases, the J end by 6 bases, with 13 bases between. This CDR3 has 14 residues. Germline-derived CDR1 and CDR2 are LNHNV and YYDKDF (reference sequence). CDR3 protein: CATSRRRETPEAFF. The DNA for the CDR3 is TGTGCCACCAGCAGACGGCGGGAGACCCCTGAAGCTTTCTTT.

The chain has TRBV7-6 and TRBJ2-6; TRBD1 matches at 10 bases. V was pared by 1 base and J by 3 bases, with 3 bases of the junction left unmatched. This CDR3 has 17 amino acids. CDR1 SGHVS and CDR2 FNYEAQ come from the germline V gene. CDR3 nucleotides: TGTGCCAGCAGCTTAGGACAGGGGGCTTATGGGGCCAACGTCCTGACTTTC. Translation: CASSLGQGAYGANVLTF. Based on the CDR3 plus reference TRBV7-6 and TRBJ2-6, the full variable domain is GAGVSQSPRYKVTKRGQDVALRCDPISGHVSLYWYRQALGQGPEFLTYFNYEAQQDKSGLPNDRFSAERPEGSISTLTIQRTEQRDSAMYRCASSLGQGAYGANVLTFGAGSRLTVL.

This clone was seen more than once but under ten times. This chain links TRBV19 with TRBJ2-2; the D gene is possibly TRBD1 (5 bases). Germline V lookup: CDR1 LNHDA, CDR2 SQIVND (reference sequence). V shed 6 bases and J shed 4 bases, with 6 bases lying between them. The CDR3 contains 12 residues. This chain's CDR3 is CASSTGTGELFF. Here the CDR3 DNA reads TGTGCCAGTAGCACAGGCACCGGGGAGCTGTTTTTT.

CDR3 DNA sequence: TGTGCCAGCAGTCGTAGCGGGGCCTACAATGAGCAGTTCTTC. Protein product: CASSRSGAYNEQFF. The chain carries TRBV6-5 and TRBJ2-1; TRBD2 matches 8 bases. CDR1 is MNHEY and CDR2 is SVGAGI in the germline V gene. Trimming took 5 bases from V and 2 from J; bases not matched to a gene: 2. This CDR3 has 14 amino acids.

This clone was detected only once. The rearrangement links TRBV2 to TRBJ2-3; 8 bases are a match to TRBD2. Germline V gene lookup returns CDR1 SNHLY and CDR2 FYNNEI. V dropped 4 bases and J dropped 5; count of bases not matched to a gene: 11. This CDR3 contains 16 residues. This chain's CDR3 is CASSGPGLGAVDTQYF. For the CDR3, the DNA is TGTGCCAGCAGTGGACCGGGACTAGGTGCGGTAGATACGCAGTATTTT.

The DNA of the CDR3 is TGCGCCAGCAGTGAGAACAGAGGAATGGCTGAAGCTTTCTTT. This encodes CASSENRGMAEAFF. This chain links TRBV10-1 with TRBJ1-1, with D hard to call. The CDR3 runs 14 residues. The ends were cut back, 2 bases at V and 6 bases at J, with 13 bases in the middle. The germline V gene encodes CDR1 WNHNN and CDR2 SYGVQD (reference sequence).

This chain joins TRBV7-3 and TRBJ2-3; TRBD2 agrees at 9 bases. There are 15 residues in the CDR3. Germline V gene lookup returns CDR1 SGHTA and CDR2 FQGTGA. V was clipped by 4 bases and J by 5 bases; unmatched bases: 7. The CDR3 spells CASSSHAGGGDTQYF. The CDR3 region has the DNA TGTGCCAGCAGCTCCCATGCGGGAGGGGGAGATACGCAGTATTTT.

This rearrangement joins TRBV30 to TRBJ2-3; unclear D gene. CDR1 and CDR2 (germline): GTSNPN, SVGIG (reference sequence). V was pared by 3 bases and J by 5 bases, with 15 bases between. This CDR3 is 14 amino acids long. The CDR3 DNA reads TGTGCCTGGAGCCCAGGTGCTGGGCGAGATACGCAGTATTTT. It translates to CAWSPGAGRDTQYF. The full variable domain, its missing parts supplied by reference TRBV30 and TRBJ2-3, is SQTIHQWPATLVQPVGSPLSLECTVEGTSNPNLYWYRQAAGRGLQLLFYSVGIGQISSEVPQNLSASRPQDRQFILSSKKLLLSDSGFYLCAWSPGAGRDTQYFGPGTRLTVL.

The chain employs TRBV7-2 and TRBJ2-5; 7 bases are shared with TRBD2. CDR3 length: 16 residues. Germline V gene sequence: CDR1 SGHTA, CDR2 FQGNSA. With V trimmed by 0 bases and J by 5 bases, 9 bases remained unmatched. This CDR3 is CASSLAGGRRGETQYF. CDR3 nucleotides: TGTGCCAGCAGCTTAGCGGGGGGGAGACGAGGGGAGACCCAGTACTTC.

This chain uses TRBV10-2 with TRBJ1-5; D not resolved. The CDR3 sequence is 12 residues long. The V and J ends lost 3 bases and 7 bases respectively, with 7 bases between them. Germline values: CDR1 WSHSY, CDR2 SAAADI. The CDR3, as DNA: TGCGCCAGCAGTGATTATGCCCAGCCCCAGCATTTT. This translates into CASSDYAQPQHF.